The subject of this entry is one T cell receptor (beta chain). These data are taken from a study of blood T cell repertoires in COVID-19. Study overall: T cells, B-cell-depleted T cells, or PBMCs provided the cDNA or gDNA that served as material.

Sequenced by immunoSEQ multiplex PCR; TCRdb stores in-frame clones only, minus some. The table includes fewer than 300,000 clones, roughly 90% detected once. Seattle patients were enrolled during active infection and followed longitudinally. The source material was peripheral blood. This TCR derives from a woman in her twenties or thirties with COVID-19, enrolled during active disease.

The DNA for the CDR3 is TGTGCCAGCAGCCAAAGCCCTACGGGGTCGCCGCGGGAGACCCAGTACTTC. Protein sequence: CASSQSPTGSPRETQYF. V and J are TRBV3-1 (or the pseudogene TRBV3-2) and TRBJ2-5; a weak D match, TRBD2 (5 bases). V was trimmed by 2 bases and J by 5 bases, leaving 21 bases between them. CDR1 LGHDT and CDR2 YNNKEL come from the germline V gene (reference sequence). The CDR3 is made up of 17 amino acids.